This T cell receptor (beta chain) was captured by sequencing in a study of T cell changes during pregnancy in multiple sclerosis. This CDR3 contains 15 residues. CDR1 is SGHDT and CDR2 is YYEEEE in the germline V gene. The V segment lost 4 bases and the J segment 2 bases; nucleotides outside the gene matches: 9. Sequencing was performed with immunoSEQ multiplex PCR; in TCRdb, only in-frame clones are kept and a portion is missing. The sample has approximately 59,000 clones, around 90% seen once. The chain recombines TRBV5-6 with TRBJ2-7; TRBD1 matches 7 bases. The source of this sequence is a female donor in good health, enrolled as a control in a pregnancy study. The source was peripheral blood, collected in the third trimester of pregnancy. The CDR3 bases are TGTGCCAGCAGCGAGCCCAGGGGGATCGCCTACGAGCAGTACTTC. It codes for CASSEPRGIAYEQYF.